The 11 T cell receptor beta chains below all came from one sample that was sequenced in a study of blood T cells in healthy people across ages. Primed by a sample-barcoded 5' primer and a J-beta primer mix, a second PCR proceeded for 7 to 11 cycles. One entry per CDR3 protein results from TCRdb running MiXCR on the 5' RACE reads. The sample comprises about 810,000 distinct CDR3 sequences, under 40% of which are singletons, and 10% to 15% rests with the top ten. The sample comprised blood. The receptors were sampled from a man aged 18-30 years in good health.

The CDR3 spells CASSVRLQSEQYF. For the CDR3, the DNA is TGTGCCAGCAGTGTACGACTGCAGTCCGAGCAGTACTTC. V usage is TRBV28 and J usage is TRBJ2-7; D ambiguous. The germline CDR1 and CDR2 sequences are MDHEN and SYDVKM. Trimming shortened V by 5 bases and J by 6 bases, and 14 bases separated the two germline ends. This CDR3 is 13 amino acids long.

This clonotype occurred a few times. The gene calls are TRBV7-6 and TRBJ1-2, with D hard to call. This CDR3 contains 14 residues. V lost 4 bases and J 0 bases, leaving 9 bases between the germline ends. The germline CDR1 and CDR2 sequences are SGHVS and FNYEAQ. This CDR3 reads CASSSSNANYGYTF. CDR3 nucleotide sequence: TGTGCCAGCAGCTCGAGTAATGCTAACTATGGCTACACCTTC.

The chain has TRBV5-1 and TRBJ1-1; unclear D gene. The V end was cut by 3 bases, the J end by 5 bases, with 14 bases between. The CDR3 extends over 14 amino acids. CDR1 and CDR2 from the germline V gene are SGHRS and YFSETQ. CDR3 coding DNA: TGCGCCAGCAGCTCAAAGGACCTTGGGACTGAAGCTTTCTTT. This sequence encodes CASSSKDLGTEAFF.

The CDR3 region is CASSHNPGAANYGYTF. CDR3 sequence (DNA): TGTGCCAGCAGTCATAATCCCGGGGCAGCTAACTATGGCTACACCTTC. The chain employs TRBV5-5 and TRBJ1-2, with D tentatively TRBD1 (5 bases). CDR1 and CDR2 (germline): SGHKS, YYEKEE (reference sequence). This CDR3 spans 16 amino acids. The V gene lost 5 bases and the J gene lost 0 bases, with 17 bases spanning the gap.

The chain links TRBV6-6 to TRBJ2-1; maybe TRBD2 (5 bases). CDR1 is MNHNY, CDR2 SVGAGI, per germline (reference sequence). The CDR3 spans 13 residues. The germline V and J ends were trimmed by 5 bases and 5 bases, with 10 bases remaining between them. Written as DNA, the CDR3 is TGTGCCAGCAGTGACGCAGCGGACAATGAGCAGTTCTTC. Amino acid sequence: CASSDAADNEQFF.

The rearrangement joins TRBV7-2 to TRBJ1-4; 11 bases match TRBD1. The ends lost 6 bases at V and 2 bases at J; junction bases unmatched: 11. The CDR3 consists of 18 residues. Germline CDR1 reads SGHTA; CDR2 reads FQGNSA. This CDR3 reads CASRHGQGASGTNEKLFF. The CDR3 nucleotides read TGTGCCAGCAGACATGGACAGGGGGCGTCTGGGACTAATGAAAAACTGTTTTTT.

The chain carries TRBV6-2 or TRBV6-3 and TRBJ2-1; D ambiguous. Germline assignment: CDR1 MNHEY and CDR2 SVGEGT. The CDR3 covers 14 residues. The V end was cut by 1 base, the J end by 5 bases, with 9 bases between. The CDR3 bases are TGTGCCAGCAGTTACTTGCAACAGCACAATGAGCAGTTCTTC. Translated: CASSYLQQHNEQFF.

This clonotype was recorded a few times. This chain connects TRBV4-2 to TRBJ1-4; 12 bases align to TRBD1. This CDR3 contains 17 residues. Germline trimming cut 3 bases from V and 4 bases from J; bases unmatched to any gene: 6. Germline CDR1 and CDR2: LGHNA and YNFKEQ. The CDR3 sequence: CASSHLGQGANNEKLFF. The CDR3 DNA sequence: TGTGCCAGCAGCCATTTGGGACAGGGGGCTAATAATGAAAAACTGTTTTTT.

On this clonotype: This could be a read error, since a much larger clone is one nucleotide away. The V call is TRBV7-9, the J call TRBJ1-5; D remains ambiguous. Germline V CDR1 and CDR2: SEHNR, FQNEAQ (reference sequence). The CDR3 consists of 14 residues. V gave up 5 bases and J gave up 9 bases, with 17 bases separating them. The CDR3, as DNA: TGTGCCAGCAGCCCACTAGCGGTATATCGGCCCCAGCATTTT. It encodes CASSPLAVYRPQHF.

This clonotype occurred a few times. The chain has TRBV30 and TRBJ2-6, with 8 bases lining up with TRBD1. J lost 2 bases, V lost 2 bases, and 2 bases had no gene match. This CDR3 has 15 residues. The V gene's germline CDR1 is GTSNPN and CDR2 SVGIG (reference sequence). CDR3 residues: CAWSIQGAGANVLTF. In DNA, the CDR3 is TGTGCCTGGAGTATACAGGGGGCTGGGGCCAACGTCCTGACTTTC.

This clonotype was seen a few times. The chain has TRBV3-1 and TRBJ2-7; TRBD2 is a possible D gene (5 bases). CDR1 LGHDT and CDR2 YNNKEL come from the germline V gene (reference sequence). CDR3 length: 14 residues. V shed 8 bases and J shed 3 bases, with 17 bases lying between them. CDR3 nucleotide sequence: TGTGCCAGCGGAGGCCGCCAGGATATCTACGAGCAGTACTTC. Protein sequence: CASGGRQDIYEQYF.